The rows below give T cell receptor beta chains drawn from one sample of a study of T-cell reconstitution after alpha-beta-depleted transplantation in children. TCRdb passed the PCR reads through MiXCR, listing each CDR3 protein once. The sample has about 110,000 distinct CDR3 sequences, about a tenth seen once. The specimen comprised PBMCs from the stem cell graft donor, sampled from the stem cell graft. The receptor source for this set is a human donor who donated a stem cell graft to a child with acute lymphoblastic leukemia. CDR3s include the opening cysteine and the closing phenylalanine or tryptophan. Each record gives: J gene, V gene, CDR3 length, clone size, D gene, CDR3 protein, CDR3 DNA. A D gene is named only where the DNA matches it firmly. Size tells how often a clone was seen (once, few, many) or the class of an expanded clone, and some rows leave it out.

TRBJ2-7 TRBV11-2 14 many - CASSLAGVFDEQYF TGTGCCAGCAGCTTAGCGGGAGTTTTCGACGAGCAGTACTTC
TRBJ2-5 TRBV7-9 11 many - CASSSSETQYF TGTGCCAGCAGCTCCTCCGAGACCCAGTACTTC
TRBJ2-1 TRBV6-2/TRBV6-3 15 many TRBD2 CASSTQGLAGSEQFF TGTGCCAGCAGCACCCAAGGACTAGCGGGTAGTGAGCAGTTCTTC
TRBJ1-6 TRBV5-1 19 many TRBD1 CASSLATGGRSSYNSPLHF TGCGCCAGCAGCTTGGCAACAGGGGGAAGAAGCTCCTATAATTCACCCCTCCACTTT
TRBJ2-1 TRBV24-1 17 - TRBD2 CATSYGLAGNSYNEQFF TGTGCCACCAGCTATGGACTAGCGGGAAATTCCTACAATGAGCAGTTCTTC
TRBJ2-2 TRBV5-1 15 many - CASSRDGTNTGELFF TGCGCCAGCAGCAGGGACGGAACGAACACCGGGGAGCTGTTTTTT
TRBJ2-1 TRBV20-1 11 many - CSAREQGEQFF TGCAGTGCTAGAGAGCAAGGTGAGCAGTTCTTC
TRBJ2-7 TRBV20-1 14 many - CSARGGSGFYEQYF TGCAGTGCTAGAGGGGGTAGCGGTTTCTACGAGCAGTACTTC
TRBJ2-7 TRBV6-2/TRBV6-3 13 many - CAASEVGGYEQYF TGTGCCGCCTCAGAAGTGGGGGGCTACGAGCAGTACTTC
TRBJ2-5 TRBV5-1 15 many TRBD1 CASSLSDRAQETQYF TGCGCCAGCAGCCTATCGGACAGGGCACAAGAGACCCAGTACTTC
TRBJ2-3 TRBV9 16 many TRBD2 CASSVDPTSGTDTQYF TGTGCCAGCAGCGTAGATCCGACTAGCGGAACAGATACGCAGTATTTT
TRBJ1-2 TRBV12-3/TRBV12-4 13 many - CASSHPPNYGYTF TGTGCCAGCAGCCACCCTCCGAATTATGGCTACACCTTC
TRBJ2-7 TRBV12-3/TRBV12-4 15 many TRBD2 CASRLAGGPFYEQYF TGTGCCAGCAGACTAGCGGGGGGGCCTTTCTACGAGCAGTACTTC
TRBJ1-5 TRBV12-3/TRBV12-4 14 many - CASSPGRDLTPQHF TGTGCCAGCAGCCCCGGCAGGGACCTCACGCCCCAGCATTTT
TRBJ2-3 TRBV6-6 13 - TRBD2 CASTQAGTDTQYF TGTGCCAGCACACAAGCGGGGACAGATACGCAGTATTTT
TRBJ2-6 TRBV29-1 19 many TRBD2 CSVFAGTSGRWAGANVLTF TGCAGCGTTTTTGCCGGGACTAGCGGGAGATGGGCTGGGGCCAACGTCCTGACTTTC
TRBJ2-1 TRBV7-2 14 many TRBD2 CASSLASREGEQFF TGTGCCAGCAGCTTAGCGTCCAGGGAGGGTGAGCAGTTCTTC
TRBJ1-5 TRBV20-1 15 many TRBD1 CSASDRGRRNQPQHF TGCAGTGCTAGCGACAGGGGGCGTCGCAATCAGCCCCAGCATTTT
TRBJ2-7 TRBV9 15 many - CASSVGGTQSYEQYF TGTGCCAGCAGCGTAGGGGGGACACAGTCCTACGAGCAGTACTTC
TRBJ2-2 TRBV7-8 17 many TRBD1 CASSSRAGTGYTGELFF TGTGCCAGCAGCTCCCGGGCCGGGACAGGGTACACCGGGGAGCTGTTTTTT
TRBJ2-2 TRBV6-1 15 many - CASSDPVGGTGELFF TGTGCCAGCAGTGATCCGGTCGGGGGCACCGGGGAGCTGTTTTTT
TRBJ2-1 TRBV4-1 11 - - CASSQGGAKFF TGCGCCAGCAGCCAGGGGGGGGCTAAGTTCTTC